The clone carrying this T cell receptor beta chain was picked up a small number of times. This sample was taken from a study of T cell responses to AZD1222 COVID-19 vaccine. As for the study in general: Pooled together were second doses at about 4 or about 12 weeks.

The CDR3 sequence is 14 residues long. Germline assignment: CDR1 LNHDA and CDR2 SQIVND (reference sequence). V was cut by 6 bases and J by 8 bases, with 19 bases left in between. Libraries were prepared by immunoSEQ multiplex PCR; TCRdb keeps only in-frame clonotypes and omits some of them. Among 100,000 to 150,000 clones listed, around 90% were seen once. This TCR came from an adult in good health. The source material was peripheral blood, sampled on day 0 of AZD1222 vaccination. The V and J genes are TRBV19 and TRBJ1-1; a weak D match, TRBD1 (5 bases). CDR3 region: CASSPRTGITEAFF. CDR3 coding DNA: TGTGCCAGTAGCCCCCGAACAGGCATCACCGAAGCTTTCTTT.